The T cell receptor beta chain described here comes from a study of cytomegalovirus exposure and HLA in healthy donors. Across the study: Genotyping of some 390 donors showed that 80% to 85% belonged to the Caucasian-associated ancestry cluster.

Findings and caveats of the study: In vitro data verified a few CMV-associated chains as specific for CMV antigens.

60 Vbeta and 13 Jbeta primers were used in PCR. Measured with immunoSEQ multiplex PCR; TCRdb has only the in-frame clones, and not every one. Of about 200,000 clones listed, approximately 78% are singletons. As concerns this clone: Antigen unknown.

The TCR was taken from a woman aged 45 to 65 in good health and CMV-seropositive. The source material was PBMCs.

The CDR3 protein is CASSPRSGGSTDTQYF. CDR3 bases: TGTGCCAGCAGCCCGAGGAGCGGGGGGAGCACAGATACGCAGTATTTT. V gene TRBV11-3 combines with J gene TRBJ2-3; 9 bases line up with TRBD2. The germline CDR1 and CDR2 sequences are SGHNT and YENEEA. After removal of 5 bases from V and 0 bases from J, the junction contained 6 bases not matched to a gene. The CDR3 runs to 16 residues.